This section outlines one T cell receptor (beta chain) sequence together with its context. The sample comes from a study of blood T cell repertoires in COVID-19. Repertoires were generated with immunoSEQ multiplex PCR, while TCRdb's copy carries only in-frame clones and drops some. The sample has roughly 330,000 clones; 80% to 90% are singletons. The germline gives CDR1 SGHNT, CDR2 YYREEE (reference sequence). This CDR3 is built from 17 residues. Trimming at V came to 4 bases and at J to 1 base, leaving 5 bases not matched to a gene. The chain carries TRBV5-4 and TRBJ2-5; the match to TRBD2 covers 15 bases. The receptor was isolated from a woman younger than 45 who had recovered from COVID-19. Specimen: PBMCs or T cells enriched from blood (not recorded which). The CDR3 sequence is CASSMGLAGGGQETQYF. The CDR3 nucleotides are TGTGCCAGCAGCATGGGACTAGCGGGGGGTGGCCAAGAGACCCAGTACTTC. Drawing the rest from reference TRBV5-4 and TRBJ2-5, the complete variable domain is ETGVTQSPTHLIKTRGQQVTLRCSSQSGHNTVSWYQQALGQGPQFIFQYYREEENGRGNFPPRFSGLQFPNYSSELNVNALELDDSALYLCASSMGLAGGGQETQYFGPGTRLLVL.